The 23 T cell receptor beta chains reported below all come from one sample, sequenced in a study of blood T cell repertoires in COVID-19 (dated by TCRdb to the early 2020s). The protocol used for the library was the immunoSEQ multiplex PCR assay. Here the immuneACCESS table is served through TCRdb, limited to in-frame sequences with V and J called. Missing clones are a known gap in these copies; in checked studies unresolved V genes cover under half, and the rest lacks a known reason. The sample profile shows some 190,000 clones; around 88% of them were found once. 1.5% of the sample is in the top ten clones. Sequencing was carried out using peripheral blood. The receptors originated from a man younger than 35 with active or convalescent COVID-19.

The genes are TRBV6-5 and TRBJ2-7; 7 nucleotides align to TRBD1. Germline CDR1 reads MNHEY; CDR2 reads SVGAGI. V was clipped by 10 bases and J by 3 bases; unmatched bases: 15. This CDR3 comprises 15 residues. In DNA form, the CDR3 reads TGTGCCACCCGGACAGGTCGGGCGGTCTACTACGAGCAGTACTTC. It is translated as CATRTGRAVYYEQYF.

The gene calls are TRBV10-3 and TRBJ2-2, with TRBD1 as a possible D gene (5 bases). Germline loops: CDR1 ENHRY, CDR2 SYGVKD. The length of the CDR3 is 13 residues. The V gene lost 10 bases and the J gene lost 3 bases, with 12 bases spanning the gap. CDR3 amino acids: CARRQTHTGELFF. As DNA, the CDR3 is TGTGCCAGAAGACAGACCCACACCGGGGAGCTGTTTTTT.

The chain employs TRBV19 and TRBJ1-5; D is ambiguous. The CDR3 runs 15 residues. Germline CDR1 and CDR2: LNHDA and SQIVND (reference sequence). V was clipped by 5 bases and J by 0 bases, with 11 bases between them. CDR3 in DNA: TGTGCCAGTAGTGGCGGGGTCGATAGCAATCAGCCCCAGCATTTT. Protein product: CASSGGVDSNQPQHF.

This clone appeared a single time. The V and J genes are TRBV29-1 and TRBJ1-2; possible D gene TRBD1, 6 bases. Trimming took 3 bases from V and 3 from J, leaving 8 bases between them. CDR3 size: 12 residues. Germline CDR1 reads SQVTM; CDR2 reads ANQGSEA. In DNA, the CDR3 is TGCAGCGTTGACAGGGGAGACTATGGCTACACCTTC. Translating it yields CSVDRGDYGYTF.

This clone was seen only a few times. V is TRBV5-4 and J is TRBJ1-6; 9 nucleotides align to TRBD1. This CDR3 is 14 amino acids long. Germline CDR1 reads SGHNT; CDR2 reads YYREEE (reference sequence). The trim removed 6 bases at V and 10 bases at J, leaving 8 bases unmatched. CDR3 loop: CASNVQGAASPLHF. As DNA, the CDR3 is TGTGCCAGCAACGTACAGGGGGCAGCCTCACCCCTCCACTTT. Full variable domain (missing parts from reference TRBV5-4 and TRBJ1-6): ETGVTQSPTHLIKTRGQQVTLRCSSQSGHNTVSWYQQALGQGPQFIFQYYREEENGRGNFPPRFSGLQFPNYSSELNVNALELDDSALYLCASNVQGAASPLHFGNGTRLTVT.

The rearrangement links TRBV25-1 to TRBJ2-7; TRBD2 agrees at 8 bases. The J segment lost 4 bases and the V segment lost 3 bases, leaving 11 bases of the junction unmatched. This CDR3 has 16 residues. Germline V gives CDR1 MGHDK, CDR2 SYGVNS. The CDR3 region has the DNA TGTGCCAGCAGTGATCTTAGCGGGGCTTCACTTTACGAGCAGTACTTC. Protein sequence: CASSDLSGASLYEQYF.

This clone was detected once. V gene TRBV5-4 combines with J gene TRBJ1-2; D may be TRBD1 (6 bases). CDR1 is SGHNT, CDR2 YYREEE, per germline (reference sequence). Trimming pared 7 bases from V and 0 bases from J, leaving 13 bases between. This CDR3 is 14 amino acids long. Here the CDR3 reads CASLETGTNYGYTF. The CDR3 DNA reads TGTGCCAGCTTAGAAACAGGGACTAACTATGGCTACACCTTC.

The chain couples TRBV7-9 to TRBJ2-1; D may be TRBD1 (5 bases). The CDR3 is 16 residues long. V lost 3 bases to trimming and J lost 8 bases, with 20 bases between them. The germline V gene has CDR1 SEHNR and CDR2 FQNEAQ (reference sequence). This chain's CDR3 is CASSFIQGTSMYEQFF. CDR3 sequence (DNA): TGTGCCAGCAGCTTTATTCAGGGAACGTCTATGTATGAGCAGTTCTTC. Full variable domain (outside the CDR3, taken from reference TRBV7-9 and TRBJ2-1): DTGVSQNPRHKITKRGQNVTFRCDPISEHNRLYWYRQTLGQGPEFLTYFQNEAQLEKSRLLSDRFSAERPKGSFSTLEIQRTEQGDSAMYLCASSFIQGTSMYEQFFGPGTRLTVL.

V usage is TRBV2 and J usage is TRBJ2-3; 7 positions match TRBD1. The V gene end was trimmed by 1 base and the J gene end by 2 bases; junction bases not matched to a gene: 6. Germline lookup yields CDR1 SNHLY and CDR2 FYNNEI. This CDR3 is built from 16 residues. The CDR3 sequence: CASSEGHGTDTDTQYF. For the CDR3, the DNA is TGTGCCAGCAGTGAAGGGCACGGGACAGACACAGATACGCAGTATTTT.

The rearrangement joins TRBV2 to TRBJ2-3; D remains ambiguous. This CDR3 region has 15 residues. Germline CDR1 reads SNHLY; CDR2 reads FYNNEI. V lost 6 bases to trimming and J lost 4 bases, with 17 bases between them. CDR3 DNA: TGTGCCAGCAGCGTTGGGCAAGACCGGTCAGATACGCAGTATTTT. This gives the protein CASSVGQDRSDTQYF.

The rearrangement uses TRBV6-6 and TRBJ2-5; D might be TRBD1 (6 bases). V dropped 2 bases and J dropped 2 bases, with 6 bases sitting between them. CDR3 length: 13 amino acids. Per the germline V gene, CDR1 is MNHNY and CDR2 is SVGAGI (reference sequence). CDR3 sequence: CASSYGQQETQYF. For the CDR3, the DNA is TGTGCCAGCAGTTACGGACAGCAAGAGACCCAGTACTTC.

The gene calls are TRBV7-9 and TRBJ1-2; no reliable D call. CDR1 is SEHNR and CDR2 is FQNEAQ in the germline V gene (reference sequence). Trimming shortened V by 3 bases and J by 4 bases, and 21 bases separated the two germline ends. The CDR3 extends over 17 amino acids. Here the CDR3 reads CASSFYPEEGRGYGYTF. In DNA form, the CDR3 reads TGTGCCAGCAGCTTCTACCCCGAGGAGGGCCGGGGCTATGGCTACACCTTC.

For this clone: The same CDR3 can be traced to other DNA sequences in this sample. The CDR3 sequence: CASSILAGNTGELFF. The CDR3 coding sequence is TGTGCCAGTAGTATACTGGCAGGGAACACCGGGGAGCTGTTTTTT. The chain recombines TRBV19 with TRBJ2-2; D gene uncertain. Trimming took 2 bases from V and 1 from J, leaving 8 bases between them. The germline V gene encodes CDR1 LNHDA and CDR2 SQIVND (reference sequence). The CDR3 is 15 residues long. The whole variable domain, filled in from reference TRBV19 and TRBJ2-2, reads DGGITQSPKYLFRKEGQNVTLSCEQNLNHDAMYWYRQDPGQGLRLIYYSQIVNDFQKGDIAEGYSVSREKKESFPLTVTSAQKNPTAFYLCASSILAGNTGELFFGEGSRLTVL.

The chain recombines TRBV5-1 with TRBJ2-7, with 7 bases that match TRBD1. Germline CDR1 and CDR2: SGHRS and YFSETQ. The junction had 14 bases not matched to a gene; V was cut back by 3 bases and J by 5 bases. The length of the CDR3 is 16 residues. The CDR3 DNA is TGCGCCAGCAGCTCGTCTGCCGGGACAGAGGGGAACGAGCAGTACTTC. Amino acid sequence: CASSSSAGTEGNEQYF.

This chain uses TRBV10-3 with TRBJ1-5, with 10 bases fitting TRBD1. With V trimmed by 0 bases and J by 4 bases, 6 bases remained unmatched. Germline V lookup: CDR1 ENHRY, CDR2 SYGVKD. CDR3 length: 17 amino acids. The CDR3 spells CAISESTGGLGNQPQHF. In DNA, the CDR3 is TGTGCCATCAGTGAGTCGACAGGGGGCCTCGGAAATCAGCCCCAGCATTTT.

This clone was picked up one time. This CDR3 is also generated by other DNA sequences in the sample. V gene TRBV5-4 combines with J gene TRBJ1-1; 9 nucleotides agree with TRBD1. V was clipped by 2 bases and J by 4 bases; unmatched bases: 3. The germline V gene encodes CDR1 SGHNT and CDR2 YYREEE (reference sequence). This CDR3 is built from 14 residues. CDR3 bases: TGTGCCAGCAGCTTCGACAGGGGGAGCACTGAAGCTTTCTTT. As protein: CASSFDRGSTEAFF.

The J gene is TRBJ1-1, the V gene TRBV27; 8 bases fit TRBD1. Per the germline V gene, CDR1 is MNHEY and CDR2 is SMNVEV (reference sequence). This CDR3 is 14 amino acids long. Losses at the gene ends were 5 bases for V and 5 bases for J; bases not matched to a gene: 7. The CDR3 loop reads CASSLRTGSTEAFF. DNA of the CDR3: TGTGCCAGCAGTCTTCGGACAGGGAGTACTGAAGCTTTCTTT.

This clone was seen once. The J gene is TRBJ2-7, the V gene TRBV29-1; D possibly corresponds to TRBD2 (6 bases). This CDR3 is built from 16 residues. Between the trimmed V and J ends, which lost 0 bases and 4 bases, there was a span of 19 bases. Germline-derived CDR1 and CDR2 are SQVTM and ANQGSEA. Here the CDR3 reads CSVEDRVGGRGYEQYF. The DNA for the CDR3 is TGCAGCGTTGAAGATAGGGTGGGGGGACGAGGGTACGAGCAGTACTTC.

The chain recombines TRBV4-1 with TRBJ2-7, with 8 bases identical to TRBD1. CDR3 length: 14 residues. The germline gives CDR1 MGHRA, CDR2 YSYEKL. V lost 4 bases and J lost 3; bases outside the gene matches: 5. The CDR3 nucleotides are TGCGCCAGCAGCCTCGGGGACAGGAACTACGAGCAGTACTTC. It specifies CASSLGDRNYEQYF.

The gene calls are TRBV5-1 and TRBJ1-4; D ambiguous. Trimming left V 0 bases short and J 3 bases short, with 15 bases between. CDR3 length: 17 residues. CDR1 and CDR2 (germline): SGHRS, YFSETQ. In nucleotides, the CDR3 is TGCGCCAGCAGCTTGGGTTTATGGAGGGAGCCTAATGAAAAACTGTTTTTT. It translates to CASSLGLWREPNEKLFF.

V and J are TRBV7-9 and TRBJ1-1; D is undetermined. This CDR3 contains 14 residues. V lost 1 base and J lost 0, with 6 bases in between. Germline V gene data show CDR1 as SEHNR and CDR2 as FQNEAQ (reference sequence). The CDR3 region has the DNA TGTGCCAGCAGCTTAGGGGCCATGAACACTGAAGCTTTCTTT. The encoded protein is CASSLGAMNTEAFF.

This rearrangement joins TRBV5-1 to TRBJ2-6; a possible D gene is TRBD1 (5 bases). V was shortened by 1 base and J by 1 base, with 15 bases between the two germline ends. CDR1 and CDR2 from the germline V gene are SGHRS and YFSETQ. This CDR3 is 18 amino acids long. The CDR3 DNA sequence: TGCGCCAGCAGCTTGACCGACAGAAGCTTATCTGGGGCCAACGTCCTGACTTTC. Its protein product is CASSLTDRSLSGANVLTF.

The chain employs TRBV28 and TRBJ2-7, with 7 bases fitting TRBD2. Germline CDR1 MDHEN, CDR2 SYDVKM. Trimming took 8 bases from V and 2 from J; bases not matched to a gene: 3. This CDR3 contains 12 residues. Written as DNA, the CDR3 is TGTGCCAGCGGTGCGGGAGCCTACGAGCAGTACTTC. This codes for CASGAGAYEQYF. The full variable domain, rest sourced from reference TRBV28 and TRBJ2-7, is DVKVTQSSRYLVKRTGEKVFLECVQDMDHENMFWYRQDPGLGLRLIYFSYDVKMKEKGDIPEGYSVSREKKERFSLILESASTNQTSMYLCASGAGAYEQYFGPGTRLTVT.